This is a list of T cell receptor beta chains from one sample in a study of OX40 agonist ivuxolimab in advanced cancers. Profiled with immunoSEQ multiplex PCR; TCRdb holds only in-frame clones, not every one. Among 55,000 to 75,000 clones listed, 80% to 90% were seen once. The specimen comprised CD4+ or CD8+ T cells sorted from blood, sampled in a trial of the OX40 agonist ivuxolimab. These receptors were taken from an adult with an advanced solid tumor such as melanoma, head and neck, liver or kidney cancer. Both conserved end residues are part of each CDR3. A D gene is named only where the DNA matches it firmly. The listing skips clone size in some rows; elsewhere it reads once, few, many or a size class.

TRBJ2-7 13 NA TRBV5-1 TRBD1 CASRRQGVYEQYF TGCGCCAGCAGAAGACAGGGGGTATACGAGCAGTACTTC
TRBJ2-1 16 once TRBV9 TRBD2 CASSGGLAGTYNEQFF TGTGCCAGCAGCGGGGGACTAGCGGGGACCTACAATGAGCAGTTCTTC
TRBJ2-1 14 NA TRBV27 NA CASSPGAVGGEQFF TGTGCCAGCAGTCCCGGGGCGGTTGGGGGTGAGCAGTTCTTC
TRBJ2-7 15 NA TRBV5-4 TRBD1 CASSPGQGASYEQYF TGTGCCAGCAGCCCTGGACAGGGTGCGTCCTACGAGCAGTACTTC
TRBJ2-1 17 once TRBV11-2 TRBD1 CASSSYGRDRGYNEQFF TGTGCCAGCAGCTCTTACGGACGGGACAGGGGGTACAATGAGCAGTTCTTC
TRBJ1-3 15 NA TRBV9 NA CASSPYYSSGNTIYF TGTGCCAGCAGCCCTTACTACAGTTCTGGAAACACCATATATTTT
TRBJ2-1 14 NA TRBV29-1 TRBD2 CSVVGTSGYNEQFF TGCAGCGTTGTAGGGACTAGCGGCTACAATGAGCAGTTCTTC
TRBJ2-7 15 NA TRBV7-2 NA CASSLRQTESYEQYF TGTGCCAGCAGCCTAAGGCAGACGGAGAGCTACGAGCAGTACTTC
TRBJ2-3 14 NA TRBV19 NA CASSTTSAAATQYF TGTGCCAGTAGTACGACTAGTGCAGCGGCTACGCAGTATTTT
TRBJ1-6 15 NA TRBV6-5 NA CASRRTELLNSPLHF TGTGCCAGCCGGCGCACGGAGCTTCTTAATTCACCCCTCCACTTT
TRBJ1-2 13 NA TRBV29-1 TRBD1 CSVGGQGYYGYTF TGCAGCGTTGGGGGACAGGGGTACTATGGCTACACCTTC
TRBJ2-6 15 NA TRBV29-1 NA CSVDAGGSGANVLTF TGCAGCGTTGATGCAGGGGGGTCTGGGGCCAACGTCCTGACTTTC
TRBJ2-6 15 once TRBV15 NA CATRGGISGANVLTF TGTGCCACGAGAGGGGGAATCTCTGGGGCCAACGTCCTGACTTTC
TRBJ2-3 16 NA TRBV7-2 NA CASSPAVGSLTDTQYF TGTGCCAGCAGCCCCGCCGTCGGGAGTCTCACAGATACGCAGTATTTT
TRBJ2-3 14 NA TRBV14 TRBD2 CASSHRTSGGAQYF TGTGCCAGCAGCCATCGGACTAGCGGGGGGGCGCAGTATTTT
TRBJ1-1 13 NA TRBV4-1 NA CASSQDGKTRAFF TGCGCCAGCAGCCAAGATGGTAAGACGAGAGCTTTCTTT
TRBJ2-7 14 NA TRBV6-6 TRBD2 CASRPLAGTYEQYF TGTGCCAGCAGACCACTAGCGGGGACCTACGAGCAGTACTTC
TRBJ1-5 13 NA TRBV10-2 NA CASSKGGNQPQHF TGCGCCAGCAGTAAAGGGGGCAATCAGCCCCAGCATTTT
TRBJ1-1 14 NA TRBV28 TRBD1 CASSSGGTATEAFF TGTGCCAGCAGCTCCGGTGGGACAGCCACTGAAGCTTTCTTT
TRBJ2-5 15 NA TRBV6-5 NA CASSPYSILGETQYF TGTGCCAGCAGCCCGTACTCGATCCTGGGGGAGACCCAGTACTTC
TRBJ1-2 16 NA TRBV18 TRBD1 CASSPLQGAAYYGYTF TGTGCCAGCTCACCCCTACAGGGGGCAGCCTACTATGGCTACACCTTC
TRBJ1-4 16 NA TRBV9 NA CASSVSIGRQDEKLFF TGTGCCAGCAGCGTCAGTATCGGTAGACAGGATGAAAAACTGTTTTTT
TRBJ2-5 11 NA TRBV20-1 NA CSAEGVETQYF TGCAGTGCTGAGGGGGTAGAGACCCAGTACTTC
TRBJ2-2 16 NA TRBV5-6 NA CASSSLRGTNTGELFF TGTGCCAGCAGCTCATTAAGGGGCACCAACACCGGGGAGCTGTTTTTT
TRBJ2-1 15 NA TRBV5-1 TRBD2 CASSKLARSYNEQFF TGCGCCAGCAGCAAACTAGCGAGGTCCTACAATGAGCAGTTCTTC
TRBJ2-7 14 NA TRBV28 NA CASSFPDRPYEQYF TGTGCCAGCAGTTTCCCCGACAGACCCTACGAGCAGTACTTC
TRBJ1-1 14 NA TRBV28 NA CASSILGGRTEAFF TGTGCCAGCAGCATCCTTGGGGGGCGGACTGAAGCTTTCTTT
TRBJ2-7 15 NA TRBV13 NA CASSFPRAVMHEQYF TGTGCCAGCAGCTTTCCCAGGGCGGTTATGCACGAGCAGTACTTC
TRBJ1-1 13 NA TRBV11-3 NA CASSPGRGTEAFF TGTGCCAGCAGCCCCGGCCGTGGCACTGAAGCTTTCTTT
TRBJ2-2 16 once TRBV9 NA CASSASGTLNTGELFF TGTGCCAGCAGCGCCTCCGGGACATTGAACACCGGGGAGCTGTTTTTT
TRBJ1-4 14 NA TRBV29-1 TRBD1 CSVSRGSPNEKLFF TGCAGCGTTTCCAGGGGGTCCCCTAATGAAAAACTGTTTTTT
TRBJ2-7 13 NA TRBV7-2 NA CASSLMGGVEQYF TGTGCCAGCAGCTTAATGGGTGGGGTGGAGCAGTACTTC
TRBJ2-5 15 NA TRBV6-5 TRBD1 CASRTGQVSKETQYF TGTGCCAGCCGCACGGGACAGGTGTCTAAAGAGACCCAGTACTTC
TRBJ1-2 14 NA TRBV16 TRBD1 CASSLGDRVYGYTF TGTGCCAGCAGCCTAGGGGACAGGGTCTATGGCTACACCTTC
TRBJ2-1 14 NA TRBV30 NA CAWSLPKGVYEQFF TGTGCCTGGAGTCTCCCTAAGGGGGTTTATGAGCAGTTCTTC
TRBJ2-1 14 NA TRBV28 TRBD2 CASIPGGAYNEQFF TGTGCCAGCATCCCGGGGGGGGCCTACAATGAGCAGTTCTTC
TRBJ1-4 17 NA TRBV25-1 NA CASSPPRGGVIGEKLFF TGTGCCAGCAGTCCGCCCAGGGGTGGGGTCATTGGGGAAAAACTGTTTTTT
TRBJ2-1 15 NA TRBV27 NA CASSSRTGSYNEQFF TGTGCCAGCAGTTCCAGGACGGGCTCCTACAATGAGCAGTTCTTC
TRBJ2-6 15 NA TRBV5-6 NA CASSLQGSGANVLTF TGTGCCAGCAGCTTACAGGGCTCTGGGGCCAACGTCCTGACTTTC
TRBJ1-1 14 NA TRBV28 NA CASSPPRGLAEAFF TGTGCCAGCAGTCCCCCCCGGGGGTTGGCTGAAGCTTTCTTT
TRBJ2-1 13 NA TRBV9 NA CASSVALSDEQFF TGTGCCAGCAGCGTAGCTCTGTCTGATGAGCAGTTCTTC
TRBJ1-2 16 NA TRBV5-5 NA CASSVGPGRANYGYTF TGTGCCAGCAGCGTGGGGCCAGGGCGGGCTAACTATGGCTACACCTTC
TRBJ2-3 15 few TRBV6-1 NA CASSERSSGTDTQYF TGTGCCAGCAGTGAGAGGTCTAGCGGCACAGATACGCAGTATTTT
TRBJ1-6 14 NA TRBV19 NA CASSIGRGGSPLHF TGTGCCAGTAGTATAGGCAGGGGCGGTTCACCCCTCCACTTT
TRBJ1-1 14 NA TRBV7-9 TRBD1 CASSGGQVNTEAFF TGTGCCAGCAGCGGAGGACAGGTGAACACTGAAGCTTTCTTT
TRBJ1-5 14 NA TRBV7-2 TRBD1 CASSHGQELQPQHF TGTGCCAGCAGCCACGGACAGGAACTTCAGCCCCAGCATTTT
TRBJ2-3 15 NA TRBV7-8 NA CASSLVSGDTDTQYF TGTGCCAGCAGCTTAGTCAGCGGAGACACAGATACGCAGTATTTT
TRBJ2-4 24 NA TRBV2 TRBD2 CASSLTGWSPGAGDSTGRGNIQYF TGTGCCAGCAGTCTGACTGGGTGGTCTCCGGGAGCGGGGGATTCAACTGGACGGGGTAACATTCAGTACTTC
TRBJ2-3 14 NA TRBV9 TRBD2 CASSVAGGQGTQYF TGTGCCAGCAGCGTCGCGGGGGGGCAAGGTACGCAGTATTTT
TRBJ1-2 16 NA TRBV5-4 NA CASSRPEVGANYGYTF TGTGCCAGCAGCCGCCCCGAGGTAGGAGCTAACTATGGCTACACCTTC
TRBJ2-5 14 NA TRBV7-2 NA CASSLVAVQETQYF TGTGCCAGCAGCTTAGTAGCGGTACAAGAGACCCAGTACTTC
TRBJ2-2 14 NA TRBV27 TRBD2 CASQSGTNTGELFF TGTGCCAGTCAAAGCGGGACTAACACCGGGGAGCTGTTTTTT
TRBJ1-2 14 NA TRBV5-1 TRBD1 CASSREGAEYGYTF TGCGCCAGCAGTCGAGAGGGGGCGGAGTATGGCTACACCTTC
TRBJ2-3 12 NA TRBV18 NA CASSPLGDTQYF TGTGCCAGCTCACCCCTGGGGGATACGCAGTATTTT
TRBJ1-1 15 NA TRBV7-9 NA CASSLGPYKNTEAFF TGTGCCAGCAGCCTGGGTCCCTATAAGAACACTGAAGCTTTCTTT
TRBJ1-2 16 few TRBV4-1 NA CASSQAGAFANYGYTF TGCGCCAGCAGCCAAGCAGGGGCTTTCGCGAACTATGGCTACACCTTC
TRBJ2-5 14 NA TRBV5-1 NA CASSFGTTQETQYF TGCGCCAGCAGCTTCGGGACCACCCAAGAGACCCAGTACTTC
TRBJ2-7 13 NA TRBV19 NA CASSRDASYEQYF TGTGCCAGTAGTAGAGACGCGTCCTACGAGCAGTACTTC
TRBJ2-7 11 NA TRBV6-5 NA CASRLGREQYF TGTGCCAGCAGACTGGGCAGAGAGCAGTACTTC
TRBJ2-7 17 NA TRBV30 TRBD1 CAWTGGQGASTSYEQYF TGTGCCTGGACGGGTGGACAGGGGGCCTCGACCTCCTACGAGCAGTACTTC